A selection of T cell receptor beta chains follows, all from one sample in a study of blood T cell repertoires in COVID-19. Using immunoSEQ multiplex PCR, the repertoire was profiled, and TCRdb retains in-frame clones only, with some absent. The sample carries about 61,000 clones, more than 70% recorded once. The sequenced sample consisted of peripheral blood. The receptors come from a woman aged 45-59 years with active or convalescent COVID-19. CDR3s include the opening cysteine and the closing phenylalanine or tryptophan. A D gene is named only where the DNA matches it firmly. Not every row has a clone size; where given, it reads once, few, many or a size class.

D	V	J	size	CDR3	DNA
-	TRBV7-2	TRBJ2-1	-	CASSLGGGAYNEQFF	TGTGCCAGCAGCTTAGGTGGCGGAGCCTACAATGAGCAGTTCTTC
-	TRBV21-1	TRBJ2-5	-	CASSNSLAGQETQYF	TGTGCCAGCAGCAATTCCCTAGCGGGACAAGAGACCCAGTACTTC
-	TRBV27	TRBJ2-7	-	CASSPLGGVWYEQYF	TGTGCCAGCAGTCCGTTAGGGGGGGTGTGGTACGAGCAGTACTTC
TRBD2	TRBV28	TRBJ2-1	-	CASSLGLGLAGGSGGNEQFF	TGTGCCAGCAGTTTAGGATTGGGTCTAGCGGGAGGTAGTGGGGGGAATGAGCAGTTCTTC
TRBD2	TRBV6-2/TRBV6-3	TRBJ2-7	few	CASSPLEGLADFYEQYF	TGTGCCAGCAGCCCTCTGGAGGGACTAGCGGACTTCTACGAGCAGTACTTC
TRBD2	TRBV6-5	TRBJ2-4	once	CAAQRVLAEGRYF	TGTGCCGCCCAACGCGTACTAGCGGAGGGGAGGTACTTC
-	TRBV14	TRBJ2-7	few	CASSQGRPYEQYF	TGTGCCAGCAGCCAAGGGAGACCCTACGAGCAGTACTTC
-	TRBV24-1	TRBJ2-3	-	CATSDPLVADTQYF	TGTGCCACCAGTGATCCACTAGTTGCGGATACGCAGTATTTT
-	TRBV12-3/TRBV12-4	TRBJ2-3	-	CASGQGTDTQYF	TGTGCCAGCGGGCAGGGAACAGATACGCAGTATTTT
-	TRBV6-5	TRBJ1-2	-	CASSSRGGYTF	TGTGCCAGCAGCTCCAGGGGCGGCTACACCTTC
-	TRBV29-1	TRBJ2-1	-	CSSILRVNSNEQFF	TGCAGCTCCATCTTACGGGTGAATTCCAATGAGCAGTTCTTC
-	TRBV28	TRBJ2-3	-	CASSFSAGAPKLESTDTQYF	TGTGCCAGCAGTTTTAGTGCAGGGGCGCCCAAGTTAGAATCCACAGATACGCAGTATTTT
TRBD1	TRBV6-5	TRBJ2-7	-	CASTRQGSSYEQYF	TGTGCCAGCACCCGACAGGGATCGTCCTACGAGCAGTACTTC
TRBD1	TRBV27	TRBJ2-7	-	CASSPWDRGAYEQYF	TGTGCCAGCAGTCCATGGGACAGGGGAGCCTACGAGCAGTACTTC
TRBD2	TRBV9	TRBJ2-2	-	CASSHGTSGPGELFF	TGTGCCAGCAGCCACGGGACTAGCGGGCCAGGGGAGCTGTTTTTT
-	TRBV4-1	TRBJ2-1	-	CASSPEEGLAYNEQFF	TGCGCCAGCAGCCCCGAGGAGGGGCTCGCCTACAATGAGCAGTTCTTC
-	TRBV11-2	TRBJ2-2	-	CASSLTGTGELFF	TGTGCCAGCAGCTTAACGGGCACCGGGGAGCTGTTTTTT
TRBD2	TRBV7-3	TRBJ2-7	-	CASSPNSGSVNEQYF	TGTGCCAGCAGCCCAAATAGCGGGAGCGTCAACGAGCAGTACTTC
-	TRBV27	TRBJ2-1	-	CASSLGTRGTQFF	TGTGCCAGCAGTTTAGGGACAAGGGGTACGCAGTTCTTC
-	TRBV9	TRBJ2-5	-	CASSVGRTVQETQYF	TGTGCCAGCAGCGTAGGCAGGACAGTCCAAGAGACCCAGTACTTC
-	TRBV27	TRBJ2-1	-	CASTRFVLTIYNEQFF	TGTGCCAGCACTCGCTTCGTCCTAACGATTTACAATGAGCAGTTCTTC
TRBD2	TRBV30	TRBJ2-3	-	CAGTKSTDTQYF	TGTGCCGGGACTAAGAGCACAGATACGCAGTATTTT
-	TRBV21-1	TRBJ2-3	-	CASARDWLPETQYF	TGTGCCAGCGCCCGGGACTGGCTCCCAGAGACGCAGTATTTT
-	TRBV7-9	TRBJ1-1	few	CASSSWTGNSEAFF	TGTGCCAGCAGCTCCTGGACGGGGAACTCTGAAGCTTTCTTT
TRBD2	TRBV27	TRBJ2-2	-	CASSFSVPGLAGTGELFF	TGTGCCAGCAGTTTCTCGGTCCCGGGACTAGCGGGTACCGGGGAGCTGTTTTTT
TRBD2	TRBV5-6	TRBJ2-1	-	CASSETGTTIPNEQFF	TGTGCCAGCAGCGAGACCGGGACTACCATACCAAATGAGCAGTTCTTC
TRBD1	TRBV18	TRBJ2-1	once	CASSEKGGQGVNEQFF	TGTGCCAGCTCAGAGAAAGGGGGACAGGGTGTCAATGAGCAGTTCTTC
-	TRBV29-1	TRBJ1-3	-	CSVLDRSSGNTIYF	TGCAGCGTTCTAGACAGGAGCTCTGGAAACACCATATATTTT
TRBD1	TRBV6-5	TRBJ1-3	-	CASSYTGGAGNTIYF	TGTGCCAGCAGTTATACAGGGGGAGCTGGAAACACCATATATTTT